This T cell receptor (beta chain) emerged from a study of cytomegalovirus exposure and HLA in healthy donors (dated by TCRdb to about 2017). Regarding the complete study: According to an earlier analysis of 550 to 750 of the donors, about 179 million T cells yielded approximately 120 million unique TCR beta sequences and 276 Gb of sequence data. Of the roughly 400 genotyped donors, 75% to 85% were placed in the genetic ancestry cluster associated with self-reported Caucasian donors. A later genetic analysis took genome-wide SNP genotypes for about 55% of the roughly 700 donors and used that subset as a discovery cohort. The later analysis used no new phenotypic data to find candidate immune exposures, relying instead on TCR beta sequences and their occurrence across donors. The T cell repertoires of several hundred subjects were profiled by immunosequencing and related to cytomegalovirus serostatus. HLA typing included class I and class II loci at four-digit resolution. Donor age, sex, ethnicity and CMV serostatus were compiled alongside the repertoire data. Across approximately 400 genotyped donors of the cohort, an average of about 240,000 unique TCR beta nucleotide sequences per donor were sequenced, and approximately 19% of those sequences were non-productive. The study was designed to test whether signatures of past pathogen exposure could be identified by cataloging public T cell receptors. Roughly five DR-DQ haplotypes were treated as single units for association and clustering because of strong linkage in the cohort. A later analysis re-examined previously published TCR beta repertoires from roughly 720 donors and added high-resolution HLA genotyping to investigate patterns of TCR occurrence. In addition to the first cohort of about 650 subjects, a separate validation cohort of approximately 120 different subjects was used. Typing coverage differed by locus: A, B, C, DRB1 and DQB1 were typed in roughly 620-640 donors, DQA1 in about 560, DPA1 in approximately 600, and DPB1 in just under 490. Approximately 300 gigabases of sequencing data and 70 million to 95 million unique TCR sequences made up an early release that covered approximately 650 HLA-typed donors. In an earlier analysis of a few hundred of the donors, high-throughput TCR beta sequencing was used to judge whether each TCR beta V gene segment behaved as functional or pseudogenic. To predict cytomegalovirus infection status, the study brought together high-throughput TCR immunosequencing, statistical association of individual TCRs with disease status, and machine learning. Every discovery cohort repertoire had been produced on one sequencing platform.

Library preparation used the immunoSEQ multiplex PCR assay. For the multiplex PCR, a mixture combining 60 forward primers for TCR Vbeta segments and 13 reverse primers for TCR Jbeta segments was used. Amplification of the CDR3 region of rearranged TCR beta genes was performed with a multiplex PCR assay on genomic DNA. Amplified TCR beta libraries were sequenced as 87-base-pair reads on the Illumina HiSeq System. As for the original processing: In a later analysis, 80 million or so unique TCR beta chains were counted across the 690 or so repertoires, and approximately 11 million of these chains were shared by at least two donors. A nearest-neighbor algorithm error-corrected the raw reads and collapsed the reads into unique sequences, merging closely related sequences to remove PCR and sequencing errors. V, D and J gene segments were assigned by aligning CDR3 sequences to IMGT reference sequences. For a sequence to be retained, a match of at least six nucleotides to both a V gene segment and a J gene segment was required. A rearrangement counted as productive if the CDR3 had no stop codons and remained in frame with V and J, and every other rearrangement counted as non-productive. CDR3 was defined by IMGT convention, running from the second conserved V-encoded cysteine to the conserved J-encoded phenylalanine. Sequences without an unambiguous match to a single V gene segment were excluded from the earlier analysis of a few hundred of the donors. An earlier analysis of 450 to 650 of the donors called V segments functional above 56.7% productive rearrangements and segregating when the between-donor standard deviation exceeded 5%. A statistical classification framework was built for diagnosing cytomegalovirus status from the catalog of TCR beta chain sequences. In a later analysis, TCR nucleotide sequences were compared against IMGT/GENE-DB human TR gene sequences so that V and J genes could be assigned. In a later analysis, CDR3 sequences and most-parsimonious VDJ recombination scenarios were assigned using the TCRdist pipeline. A later analysis defined each TCR beta chain by its CDR3 amino acid sequence plus V-gene family, and excluded reads lacking a unique V-gene family. To address suspected cross-contamination and a sequencing artifact, a later analysis removed a few hundred highly shared, low-generation-probability nucleotide sequences. For each public chain, a later analysis derived a clonal expansion index from normalized ranks of inferred template counts within each repertoire. In a later analysis, generation probabilities were computed using a VDJ recombination model fitted to out-of-frame rearrangements, and the results were checked against IGoR. A later analysis scored TCR-TCR, TCR-HLA and TCR-CMV co-occurrence with hypergeometric tests, applying a repertoire-size bias correction to TCR pairs. A later analysis estimated false discovery rates by permuting HLA or CMV assignments 20 times. In a later analysis, co-occurring TCRs were grouped with DBSCAN, and TCRdist sequence similarity was added when clustering was performed within HLA-allele-positive subsets. For co-occurrence clustering, repertoires with fewer than 30,000 or more than 120,000 public chains were excluded, along with 5 or 6 repertoires with anomalous nucleotide sharing. The table comes from immuneACCESS by way of TCRdb, which keeps in-frame sequences with V and J called. Part of the clones is missing from these tables; in studies checked, under half for an unresolved V gene and the rest for unknown reasons. V, J and clone size reflect that table, while D and trimming were determined from the DNA. Recorded for this sample are over 85,000 clones; roughly 76% of them occurred a single time. Of the sample, 3.5% to 4.5% is held by the ten largest clones.

The research as a whole found: Only TCR beta chains were sequenced in this cohort, and the absence of alpha or paired-chain data limited detectable features. Linkage disequilibrium might explain the correlated functional status among segregating V segments, but an unknown experimental factor could not be ruled out. The classifier was reported to diagnose cytomegalovirus status with high specificity and sensitivity in both the original and validation cohorts. A later analysis reported that several top co-occurrence clusters appeared linked to parvovirus B19, influenza, CMV and Epstein-Barr virus. The authors suggested that the approach could potentially be generalized to other disease states and immunological phenotypes. Presence/absence analyses assumed roughly uniform sequencing depth across donors, an assumption that may not hold. In an earlier analysis of roughly 500 of the donors, most TCR beta V segments appeared in productive rearrangements about 90% or about 30% of the time, broadly matching IMGT annotations. A group of highly shared sequence variants was considered likely to be a technical artifact of the sequencing pipeline. The only immune exposure information available for the cohort was CMV serostatus. Because counts were too low, seventeen rarely observed V segments, including chromosome 9 orphons, were excluded from the earlier analysis of around 590 of the donors. Most TCR sequences were observed very rarely across donors, whereas some public TCRs were present in many individuals. The study gave a list of roughly 150 TCR beta chains associated with cytomegalovirus. Assigning TCR associations to individual alleles was difficult when HLA alleles, especially DR and DQ, strongly co-occurred. In a later genetic analysis, a missense DCLRE1C variant was associated with V-gene and J-gene trimming of TCR beta chains, and the association was replicated in an independent cohort. The 87-base-pair reads could not distinguish some IMGT-functional V segments, including TRBV6-2 and TRBV6-3, so those segments were excluded. Because some donors lacked HLA typing at each locus, the association tests relied only on the typed subset. In a later analysis, most CMV-associated TCR beta chains were found to appear HLA-restricted, with HLA associations seemingly driven largely by CMV exposure. In a later analysis, around 17,000 TCR beta sequences were associated with specific HLA alleles at a false discovery rate of 0.05. Three of the identified cytomegalovirus-associated TCR beta chains were confirmed in vitro to be specific for cytomegalovirus antigens. A further reported finding was that TCR beta sequences accurately predicted the HLA-A and HLA-B alleles for most subjects in the first cohort. According to a later analysis, TCR association rates differed among HLA loci, with DRB1 alleles showing the most associated TCRs and HLA-C alleles showing the fewest. According to a later genetic analysis, donors in an Asian-associated ancestry cluster had fewer N-insertions in productive TCRs than the approximately 650-donor mean. In a later analysis, HLA-associated TCR beta chains were found to be more clonally expanded and to have lower generation probabilities than equally common non-associated chains.

CDR1 and CDR2 were assigned from the germline V gene (reference sequence) as SEHNR and FQNEAQ. Including cysteine and phenylalanine, the CDR3 has 13 amino acids. The DNA shown is the 39-base CDR3, in frame from base 1. V gives up 4 bases and J gives up 7 bases, and the segment between their germline ends measures 14 bases. The table lists this clone with a few counts. No antigen is known for it. No base-level quality is on record; no much larger clone is a single base apart. In total, just over 650 healthy bone marrow donors made up the cohort. Cohort members were all nominally healthy when sampled, although unrecorded immune exposures were likely present. The donor tested CMV seronegative, placing the donor among the 300 to 450 seronegative members of the cohort. A peripheral blood sample was provided by each donor, and peripheral blood mononuclear cells were used for TCR beta sequencing. The Qiagen DNeasy Blood Extraction Kit was used to extract genomic DNA from the blood cell samples.

The TCR was taken from a man between 40 and 49 years old in good health and CMV-seronegative. The chain couples TRBV7-9 to TRBJ2-7; the D gene is perhaps TRBD1, from 6 matching bases. Sequences were obtained from PBMCs. The sequence in DNA is TGTGCCAGCAGCTCTTCAGGGGAAGGTGAGCAGTACTTC. Its product reads: CASSSSGEGEQYF.